A selection of T cell receptor beta chains follows, all from one sample in a study of blood T cell repertoires in COVID-19. Clones were read by immunoSEQ multiplex PCR, and TCRdb kept only the in-frame ones, dropping some. The table lists about 190,000 clones, 70% to 90% of them singletons. The sample was peripheral blood. The receptors were sampled from a human donor in a cohort sampled during active COVID-19. CDR3s include the opening cysteine and the closing phenylalanine or tryptophan. The D gene is left open where the match is weak. The size field is filled for only some rows; it gives once, few, many or a size class.

V gene,J gene,D gene,clone size,CDR3 DNA,CDR3 protein
TRBV24-1,TRBJ2-1,NA,once,TGTGCCACCAGTGACCCTTCACTGAGCTCCTACAATGAGCAGTTCTTC,CATSDPSLSSYNEQFF
TRBV7-8,TRBJ2-1,NA,NA,TGTGCCAGCAGCTACGACAGGTACAATGAGCAGTTCTTC,CASSYDRYNEQFF
TRBV6-6,TRBJ1-1,TRBD1,NA,TGTGCGACCGGGGGGACAGGAAGAATGAACACTGAAGCTTTCTTT,CATGGTGRMNTEAFF
TRBV4-2,TRBJ2-3,NA,NA,TGTGCCAGCAGCCCCGAGTATCGCGGAACTAGCACAGATACGCAGTATTTT,CASSPEYRGTSTDTQYF
TRBV4-3,TRBJ2-3,TRBD2,NA,TGCGCCAGCAGCCGAAGCATAGCGGGGGACTTCACAGATACGCAGTATTTT,CASSRSIAGDFTDTQYF
TRBV30,TRBJ2-5,TRBD1,NA,TGTGCCTGGAGTGTGGGACAGCAAGAGACCCAGTACTTC,CAWSVGQQETQYF
TRBV5-1,TRBJ2-1,NA,NA,TGCGCCAGCAGCTCCGGACTGAACAATGAGCAGTTCTTC,CASSSGLNNEQFF
TRBV5-4,TRBJ2-2,TRBD1,NA,TGTGCCAGCAGCCCGGACAGGGTTGCCGGGGAGCTGTTTTTT,CASSPDRVAGELFF
TRBV27,TRBJ2-7,TRBD1,once,TGTGCCAGCAGTTTATCTCTCTACCGGGACAGGGCCTACGAGCAGTACTTC,CASSLSLYRDRAYEQYF
TRBV7-9,TRBJ2-1,NA,NA,TGTGCCAGCAGCGCCCCACCCGTTAGAACTATAAATGAGCAGTTCTTC,CASSAPPVRTINEQFF
TRBV6-5,TRBJ2-7,NA,NA,TGTGCCAGCAGGTTGGCCAGGGGCTACGAGCAGTACTTC,CASRLARGYEQYF
TRBV3-1/TRBV3-2,TRBJ2-7,NA,NA,TGTGCCAGCAGCCCCAATTCCCACGAGCAGTACTTC,CASSPNSHEQYF
TRBV5-1,TRBJ2-3,TRBD2,NA,TGCGCCAGCAGCGCTAGCGGGGGTACTAGCACAGATACGCAGTATTTT,CASSASGGTSTDTQYF
TRBV10-1,TRBJ1-2,TRBD1,NA,TGCGCCAGCAGTCGGGACAGGATAAGTGGCTACACCTTC,CASSRDRISGYTF
TRBV7-2,TRBJ1-2,TRBD1,NA,TGTGCCAGCAGCTTATCCGGGACAGAGATCTATGGCTACACCTTC,CASSLSGTEIYGYTF
TRBV6-5,TRBJ1-6,NA,NA,TGTGCCAGCAGTTACTCGAGGACGGGGGATTCACCCCTCCACTTT,CASSYSRTGDSPLHF
TRBV19,TRBJ2-2,NA,NA,TGTGCCAGTAGTCTGGGACTCAACACCGGGGAGCTGTTTTTT,CASSLGLNTGELFF
TRBV7-8,TRBJ1-1,NA,NA,TGTGCCAGCAGCTTTAGAGGGGGAGCTATGAACACTGAAGCTTTCTTT,CASSFRGGAMNTEAFF
TRBV11-2,TRBJ2-1,TRBD1,NA,TGTGCCAGCAGCCGTAGAGGAGGGGACAGGGGAGATGAGCAGTTCTTC,CASSRRGGDRGDEQFF
TRBV7-2,TRBJ2-3,TRBD2,once,TGTGCCAGCAGCCCAGCGGGAGTAGATACGCAGTATTTT,CASSPAGVDTQYF
TRBV29-1,TRBJ2-7,TRBD1,NA,TGCAGCGTTGAGAGGGGACAGGGGGCTGGTGAGCAGTACTTC,CSVERGQGAGEQYF
TRBV6-2/TRBV6-3,TRBJ2-3,TRBD2,NA,TGTGCCAGCAGTTACGGACTAGCGGGGATCACAGATACGCAGTATTTT,CASSYGLAGITDTQYF
TRBV6-5,TRBJ1-2,NA,NA,TGTGCCAGTCAGCGGGGCCAAAACTATGGCTACACCTTC,CASQRGQNYGYTF
TRBV3-1/TRBV3-2,TRBJ2-1,NA,NA,TGTGCCAGCAGAGGGGTGGATGAGCAGTTCTTC,CASRGVDEQFF
TRBV6-2/TRBV6-3,TRBJ2-7,NA,NA,TGTGCCAGCAGTTACTCGATGGTGGAGGGAGTCATCAGAAGCTCCTACGAGCAGTACTTC,CASSYSMVEGVIRSSYEQYF
TRBV5-1,TRBJ2-3,TRBD2,NA,TGCGCCAGCAAGGTGGGGTCTAGCGGGAGAACAGATACGCAGTATTTT,CASKVGSSGRTDTQYF
TRBV7-8,TRBJ2-5,TRBD1,NA,TGTGCCAGCAGCTCCCCCGGGACAGGGGCCGTGCAGACCCAGTACTTC,CASSSPGTGAVQTQYF
TRBV5-1,TRBJ1-2,NA,NA,TGCGCCAGCAGCTTGGAGGATGAAGGCCTCGGGGGCTACACCTTC,CASSLEDEGLGGYTF
TRBV29-1,TRBJ2-5,TRBD1,NA,TGCAGCGCGACGGGACAGGGGGTAGAGACCCAGTACTTC,CSATGQGVETQYF
TRBV4-3,TRBJ2-7,NA,once,TGCGCCAGCAGCCAAGGCCCGGGAATCGAGCAGTACTTC,CASSQGPGIEQYF
TRBV11-2,TRBJ2-3,TRBD1,NA,TGTGCCAGCAGCTTACCCCCCGGGACAGGGTCAGATACGCAGTATTTT,CASSLPPGTGSDTQYF
TRBV19,TRBJ1-6,TRBD1,NA,TGTGCCAGTAGTATGTGGGGACAGGGGAATTCACCCCTCCACTTT,CASSMWGQGNSPLHF
TRBV6-6,TRBJ1-2,NA,NA,TGTGCCAGCAGTCGGAGGACAGTTAACTATGGCTACACCTTC,CASSRRTVNYGYTF
TRBV13,TRBJ1-1,NA,NA,TGTGCCAGCAGCTTAGGAGGCAGGGGCACTGAAGCTTTCTTT,CASSLGGRGTEAFF
TRBV9,TRBJ1-6,NA,few,TGTGCCAGCAGCGTAGGGCCCTATGAGGCAGCCTCCTATAATTCACCCCTCCACTTT,CASSVGPYEAASYNSPLHF
TRBV10-2,TRBJ1-1,NA,NA,TGCGCCAGCACCAGGGGAGGGACCACTGAAGCTTTCTTT,CASTRGGTTEAFF
TRBV4-1,TRBJ1-5,TRBD1,NA,TGCGCCAGCAGCCTATCCGGGACAGGGGCCGCTCAGCCCCAGCATTTT,CASSLSGTGAAQPQHF
TRBV12-3/TRBV12-4,TRBJ1-1,NA,once,TGTGCCAGCAGACTCGGGATAATTTCAGGAGCTTTCTTT,CASRLGIISGAFF
TRBV5-5,TRBJ2-3,TRBD2,NA,TGTGCCAGCAGCTTGGGGACTAGCGGGAGCCGCACAGATACGCAGTATTTT,CASSLGTSGSRTDTQYF
TRBV29-1,TRBJ2-2,NA,NA,TGCAGCGGGGGCCGTACGAACACCGGGGAGCTGTTTTTT,CSGGRTNTGELFF
TRBV5-4,TRBJ2-1,TRBD2,once,TGTGCCAGCAGCTTGAGGCTAGCGGGAGTCAATGAGCAGTTCTTC,CASSLRLAGVNEQFF
TRBV4-3,TRBJ2-2,NA,NA,TGCGCCAGCAGCCAAGAGGCGGGGAACACCGGGGAGCTGTTTTTT,CASSQEAGNTGELFF
TRBV18,TRBJ2-4,NA,NA,TGTGCCAGCTCACCCTCCCAACGGGGTCCTATTGTCTTC,CASSPSQRGPIVF
TRBV9,TRBJ2-2,TRBD1,NA,TGTGCCAGCAGCTCGACAGGGGTGGGCGGGGAGCTGTTTTTT,CASSSTGVGGELFF
TRBV7-2,TRBJ1-3,NA,NA,TGTGCCAGCAGCCAGGACTCTGGAAACACCATATATTTT,CASSQDSGNTIYF
TRBV6-5,TRBJ1-1,NA,NA,TGTGCCAGCAAAGGGGGCACTGAAGCTTTCTTT,CASKGGTEAFF
TRBV4-1,TRBJ2-1,TRBD1,NA,TGCGCCAGCAGCCAAGAACCGTGGATCGACAGGGGCTACAATGAGCAGTTCTTC,CASSQEPWIDRGYNEQFF
TRBV18,TRBJ2-1,NA,NA,TGTGCCAGCTCACTCCGACAGACCGATGAGCAGTTCTTC,CASSLRQTDEQFF
TRBV7-2,TRBJ2-7,TRBD1,NA,TGTGCCAGCAGCTTAGCGGGACAGGGGGCCTACGAGCAGTACTTC,CASSLAGQGAYEQYF
TRBV9,TRBJ2-1,NA,NA,TGTGCCAGCAGCGGAGTGGATGAGCAGTTCTTC,CASSGVDEQFF